This entry lists 27 T cell receptor beta chains sequenced from one sample in a study of blood T cells in healthy people across ages. Together with a sample-barcoded 5' primer, a J-beta primer mix was included in a second PCR lasting about 6 to 12 cycles. Each CDR3 protein gets one entry after TCRdb re-called the 5' RACE reads with MiXCR. The repertoire includes some 1.7 million distinct CDR3 sequences, roughly 30% of them detected once, and roughly 8% sits in the top ten. The sequenced material came from blood. These receptors all stem from a woman in her 30s in good health.

The chain employs TRBV29-1 and TRBJ2-1, with D possibly matching TRBD1 (6 bases). The CDR3 spans 12 residues. In germline, CDR1 is SQVTM, CDR2 ANQGSEA. The CDR3 protein is CGADSDDNEQFF. The CDR3 nucleotides are TGCGGCGCGGACAGCGATGACAATGAGCAGTTCTTC.

This clonotype occurred a few times. The chain uses TRBV7-2 and TRBJ2-1; 7 nucleotides match TRBD2. The length of the CDR3 is 15 residues. Germline V gives CDR1 SGHTA, CDR2 FQGNSA. After removal of 5 bases from V and 7 bases from J, the junction contained 11 bases not matched to a gene. Here the CDR3 reads CASSPVGGSGNEQFF. The CDR3 coding sequence is TGTGCCAGCAGCCCAGTCGGCGGTAGCGGGAATGAGCAGTTCTTC.

CDR3 nucleotides: TGTGCCAGCAGCTTGGGGATCGATAATTCACCCCTCCACTTT. Its protein is CASSLGIDNSPLHF. The rearrangement joins TRBV5-4 to TRBJ1-6; D unresolved. The germline V gene encodes CDR1 SGHNT and CDR2 YYREEE (reference sequence). Trimming took off 0 bases at V and 5 bases at J, with 6 bases between the two ends. This CDR3 is 14 amino acids long.

This clonotype was detected only once. The rearrangement joins TRBV7-2 to TRBJ2-5; the D gene could be TRBD1 or TRBD2 (5 bases each). Trimming shortened V by 4 bases and J by 5 bases, and 17 bases separated the two germline ends. Germline CDR1 and CDR2: SGHTA and FQGNSA. The CDR3 has 15 amino acids. The CDR3, as DNA: TGTGCCAGCAGCTCTGGGAGAGAAGGGGAGGAGACCCAGTACTTC. It yields the protein CASSSGREGEETQYF.

On this clonotype itself: Possible read error: a much larger clone is one base away. This chain joins TRBV24-1 and TRBJ2-5; 11 bases match TRBD2. The ends lost 3 bases at V and 11 bases at J; junction bases unmatched: 10. Germline V gene sequence: CDR1 KGHDR, CDR2 SFDVKD. The CDR3 extends over 15 amino acids. This chain's CDR3 is CATSDARLAGREQYF. In DNA form, the CDR3 reads TGTGCCACCAGTGATGCCCGACTAGCGGGGCGGGAGCAGTACTTC.

This clonotype was observed at least ten times. CDR3 nucleotide sequence: TGTGCCAGCAGCTTGACCGACAGGGGACACTATGGCTACACCTTC. It encodes CASSLTDRGHYGYTF. The chain employs TRBV7-9 and TRBJ1-2; 8 positions match TRBD1. The V gene's germline CDR1 is SEHNR and CDR2 FQNEAQ (reference sequence). V lost 3 bases to trimming and J lost 3 bases; unmatched junction nucleotides: 6. This CDR3 region has 15 residues.

This clonotype was counted between two and nine times. The CDR3 DNA follows: TGCGCCAGCAGCAGCACAGGGGATTTGAACATTCAGTACTTC. Residues: CASSSTGDLNIQYF. The chain has TRBV5-1 and TRBJ2-4; 7 bases match TRBD1. This CDR3 comprises 14 residues. V was pared by 4 bases and J by 7 bases, with 8 bases of the junction left unmatched. Germline V gene lookup returns CDR1 SGHRS and CDR2 YFSETQ.

The gene calls are TRBV7-3 and TRBJ2-1; D is possibly TRBD1 or TRBD2 (6 bases each). V lost 2 bases and J 3 bases, leaving 8 bases between the germline ends. This CDR3 contains 14 residues. Germline V CDR1 and CDR2: SGHTA, FQGTGA. CDR3 bases: TGTGCCAGCAGCTTAGCGGGACACTACAATGAGCAGTTCTTC. Translated, it gives CASSLAGHYNEQFF.

The table lists this clonotype with a few counts. This chain uses TRBV24-1 with TRBJ2-5; D call uncertain. The CDR3 consists of 15 residues. Germline CDR1 KGHDR, CDR2 SFDVKD. Deletions cut 3 bases from V and 2 bases from J, with 12 bases between. CDR3 sequence reads: CATSDPLGTQETQYF. DNA for the CDR3: TGTGCCACCAGTGATCCTCTCGGAACTCAAGAGACCCAGTACTTC.

A remark on this clonotype: This could be a read error, since a much larger clone is one nucleotide away. The V call is TRBV10-2, the J call TRBJ2-1; TRBD2 aligns across 11 bases. This CDR3 has 16 residues. Germline-derived CDR1 and CDR2 are WSHSY and SAAADI. V lost 6 bases to trimming and J lost 10 bases; unmatched junction nucleotides: 14. CDR3: CASRDGSGRGSYEQFF. The CDR3 DNA reads as TGCGCCAGCAGGGATGGTAGCGGGAGGGGGTCCTACGAGCAGTTCTTC.

The V gene is TRBV20-1, the J gene TRBJ1-5; 10 bases are shared with TRBD1. V dropped 3 bases and J dropped 3; count of bases not matched to a gene: 11. The germline V gene encodes CDR1 DFQATT and CDR2 SNEGSKA (reference sequence). The CDR3 totals 17 residues. For the CDR3, the DNA is TGCAGTGCTAGTTGGGGACAGGGGTCGCGGGTCAATCAGCCCCAGCATTTT. Translating it yields CSASWGQGSRVNQPQHF.

This clonotype showed up many times. DNA for the CDR3: TGTGCCAGCAGTACTCCGACAGGGGGCGAAGAGACCCAGTACTTC. This codes for CASSTPTGGEETQYF. The chain links TRBV27 to TRBJ2-5; 10 positions match TRBD1. V shed 5 bases, J shed 3 bases, and the junction held 6 bases outside the gene matches. Germline V gives CDR1 MNHEY, CDR2 SMNVEV (reference sequence). CDR3 length equals 15 residues.

This clonotype has more than one count but fewer than ten. The rearrangement uses TRBV7-2 and TRBJ2-3; 7 nucleotides line up with TRBD2. The germline V gene has CDR1 SGHTA and CDR2 FQGNSA. The ends lost 3 bases at V and 0 bases at J; junction bases unmatched: 3. This CDR3 comprises 15 residues. CDR3 nucleotides: TGTGCCAGCAGCTTCTTTAGCGGGAGCACAGATACGCAGTATTTT. Protein: CASSFFSGSTDTQYF.

This clonotype showed up many times. V gene TRBV28 combines with J gene TRBJ2-6; D call uncertain. In germline, CDR1 is MDHEN, CDR2 SYDVKM. The CDR3 has 16 amino acids. The germline V and J ends were trimmed by 4 bases and 0 bases, with 10 bases remaining between them. The DNA of the CDR3 is TGTGCCAGCAGTTCGACTGGGTTCTCTGGGGCCAACGTCCTGACTTTC. Its translation is CASSSTGFSGANVLTF.

The chain has TRBV29-1 and TRBJ1-1; 9 bases fit TRBD1. This CDR3 comprises 12 residues. CDR1 and CDR2 (germline): SQVTM, ANQGSEA. Losses at the gene ends were 4 bases for V and 8 bases for J; bases not matched to a gene: 5. CDR3 sequence: CSVVPGQGEAFF. The CDR3 nucleotides are TGCAGCGTTGTCCCGGGACAGGGCGAAGCTTTCTTT.

In this sample, this clonotype turned up a few times. The chain couples TRBV7-2 to TRBJ2-1, with D perhaps matching TRBD1 or TRBD2 (5 bases each). Trimming left V 2 bases short and J 9 bases short, with 23 bases between. The CDR3 has 17 amino acids. CDR1 is SGHTA, CDR2 FQGNSA, per germline. This CDR3 is CASSLSPSADKRGEQFF. As DNA, the CDR3 is TGTGCCAGCAGCTTAAGCCCGTCTGCGGATAAGAGGGGTGAGCAGTTCTTC.

The CDR3 nucleotides are TGTGCCAGCAATCCTATTGAGACCCAGTACTTC. As protein: CASNPIETQYF. This chain uses TRBV2 with TRBJ2-5; D remains ambiguous. The CDR3 totals 11 residues. Germline V gene lookup returns CDR1 SNHLY and CDR2 FYNNEI. The V end was cut by 7 bases, the J end by 5 bases, with 8 bases between.

This clonotype has only one observation. The chain links TRBV5-1 to TRBJ2-5, with TRBD2 matching over 7 bases. Looked up from germline, CDR1 is SGHRS and CDR2 is YFSETQ. Trimming cost V 5 bases and J 11 bases; bases outside gene matches: 18. The CDR3 is 15 residues long. As DNA, the CDR3 is TGCGCCAGCAGTAAATCACGGGGGGAGTACGATGAGCAGTACTTC. Protein: CASSKSRGEYDEQYF. Variable domain in full (rest from reference TRBV5-1 and TRBJ2-5): KAGVTQTPRYLIKTRGQQVTLSCSPISGHRSVSWYQQTPGQGLQFLFEYFSETQRNKGNFPGRFSGRQFSNSRSEMNVSTLELGDSALYLCASSKSRGEYDEQYFGPGTRLLVL.

This clonotype showed up just a few times. The V call is TRBV20-1, the J call TRBJ2-1; TRBD1 matches 11 bases. The CDR3 runs to 16 residues. The germline V gene has CDR1 DFQATT and CDR2 SNEGSKA (reference sequence). The V gene end was trimmed by 0 bases and the J gene end by 5 bases; junction bases not matched to a gene: 6. CDR3 nucleotides: TGCAGTGCTAGAGAAGGACAGGGGGCGCCCCACAATGAGCAGTTCTTC. It yields the protein CSAREGQGAPHNEQFF.

The chain links TRBV7-9 to TRBJ2-7, with 8 bases identical to TRBD2. The J call may be wrong; the DNA end is better matched by TRBJ2-5. The CDR3 covers 16 residues. From germline, CDR1 is SEHNR and CDR2 FQNEAQ (reference sequence). CDR3 in DNA: TGTGCCAGCAGCTTAGGGGACATAGCGGGACCAGAGACCCAGTACTTC. It yields the protein CASSLGDIAGPETQYF.

The chain has TRBV6-5 and TRBJ1-2; D is ambiguous. The V end lost 0 bases, the J end lost 2 bases, and 7 bases lay between the germline ends. The CDR3 length is 14 residues. Germline loops: CDR1 MNHEY, CDR2 SVGAGI. The CDR3 is CASSYSSGNYGYTF. The CDR3 nucleotides are TGTGCCAGCAGTTACTCAAGTGGAAACTATGGCTACACCTTC.

The genes are TRBV12-3 or TRBV12-4 and TRBJ2-1; 8 positions match TRBD1. V lost 2 bases and J lost 10; bases outside the gene matches: 10. The CDR3 has 15 residues. The CDR3 DNA follows: TGTGCCAGCAGTTTATCGTCCGCAGGGGGCGGGGAGCAGTTCTTC. Translation: CASSLSSAGGGEQFF.

This clonotype came up a few times. V usage is TRBV27 and J usage is TRBJ2-6, with D unclear. Germline-derived CDR1 and CDR2 are MNHEY and SMNVEV (reference sequence). This CDR3 contains 15 residues. The V and J ends lost 6 bases and 1 base respectively, with 10 bases between them. The CDR3 here is CASRYLGSGANVLTF. DNA of the CDR3: TGTGCCAGCAGGTACCTAGGTTCTGGGGCCAACGTCCTGACTTTC. Full variable domain (rest looked up from reference TRBV27 and TRBJ2-6): EAQVTQNPRYLITVTGKKLTVTCSQNMNHEYMSWYRQDPGLGLRQIYYSMNVEVTDKGDVPEGYKVSRKEKRNFPLILESPSPNQTSLYFCASRYLGSGANVLTFGAGSRLTVL.

This clonotype has at least ten counts. This chain links TRBV11-1 with TRBJ2-5, with TRBD2 identical over 7 bases. The germline V gene has CDR1 SGHAT and CDR2 FQDESV (reference sequence). V was clipped by 5 bases and J by 0 bases; unmatched bases: 6. The CDR3 is 15 residues long. CDR3 bases: TGTGCCAGCAGCCGACGGGACTACGACCAAGAGACCCAGTACTTC. Translation gives CASSRRDYDQETQYF. Supplemented by reference TRBV11-1 and TRBJ2-5, the full variable domain reads EAEVAQSPRYKITEKSQAVAFWCDPISGHATLYWYRQILGQGPELLVQFQDESVVDDSQLPKDRFSAERLKGVDSTLKIQPAELGDSAMYLCASSRRDYDQETQYFGPGTRLLVL.

The chain employs TRBV5-1 and TRBJ1-2, with D maybe TRBD1 (5 bases). Germline V gene lookup returns CDR1 SGHRS and CDR2 YFSETQ. The CDR3 is made up of 16 amino acids. Trimming pared 4 bases from V and 6 bases from J, leaving 22 bases between. Here the CDR3 reads CASSRGRGVSENGYTF. The CDR3 nucleotides are TGCGCCAGCAGCAGAGGACGGGGGGTCAGTGAGAATGGCTACACCTTC.

DNA of the CDR3: TGTGCCAGCAGCCCCGGACAGGGACTTTGGGAGACCCAGTACTTC. Translated, it gives CASSPGQGLWETQYF. The chain combines TRBV7-3 with TRBJ2-5; 8 bases map to TRBD1. With V trimmed by 5 bases and J by 5 bases, 10 bases remained unmatched. This CDR3 is built from 15 residues. CDR1 is SGHTA, CDR2 FQGTGA, per germline.

Remarks on this clonotype: An end of the junction differs from the germline gene, which may be a read error. V usage is TRBV24-1 and J usage is TRBJ2-5; no clear D. The DNA end lines up better with TRBJ2-7; the J call may be wrong. Per germline, CDR1 KGHDR and CDR2 SFDVKD. The CDR3 is 14 amino acids. The chain's CDR3 is CATRDLSEIYEQYF. The CDR3 DNA follows: TGTGCCACCAGGGATTTGTCCGAAATCTACGAGCAGTACTTC.